This T cell receptor beta chain was obtained from a study of siplizumab effects on memory and regulatory T cells. The method was immunoSEQ multiplex PCR; TCRdb's version includes in-frame clones alone and lacks a portion of them. The sample lists 9,500 or so clones, around 42% seen once, with about 10% in the top ten. With 2 bases clipped from V and 1 base from J, the junction kept 0 bases outside the gene matches. The CDR3 loop spans 14 amino acids. The V gene's germline CDR1 is MNHEY and CDR2 SVGAGI. This clone is medium-sized within its sample. What it binds is unknown. Other nucleotide sequences in the sample specify the same CDR3. Study-wide points: A major contribution to the alloresponse seemed to be made by naive T cells, which seemed more diverse than memory cells. Proliferating siplizumab-cultured Tregs lacked confirmed suppressive function. The mapping of alloreactive clones to unstimulated subsets covered only a minor fraction of them.

The cells of the mixed lymphocyte reaction underwent an approximately 6-day coculture at 37°C. At a 1:1 ratio, CFSE-labelled responder PBMCs were mixed with Violet Dye-labelled stimulator PBMCs. J is TRBJ2-7 and V is TRBV6-5; TRBD1 agrees at 9 bases. The specimen was CFSE-low (dividing) CD8+ T cells sorted from an allogeneic mixed lymphocyte reaction. This sequence was found in a human donor in good health; the cells came from an allogeneic mixed lymphocyte reaction. As DNA, the CDR3 is TGTGCCAGCAGTTACGGACAGGGGTCCTACGAGCAGTACTTC. It codes for CASSYGQGSYEQYF.